This T cell receptor beta chain was captured in a study of monozygotic twins with inflammatory bowel disease. Germline V gene lookup returns CDR1 MNHEY and CDR2 SVGAGI. The CDR3 consists of 16 residues. TCRdb re-called the 5' RACE reads; every CDR3 protein appears as one record, without DNA. The listing contains roughly 100,000 distinct CDR3 sequences. The source is a human donor with ulcerative colitis or Crohn's disease, or a healthy co-twin of an affected twin (not recorded which). V is TRBV6-5 and J is TRBJ2-7; TCRdb calls TRBD2, which cannot be checked without DNA. Sequenced input: blood. The CDR3 reads CASSYNQGTTPYEQYF.